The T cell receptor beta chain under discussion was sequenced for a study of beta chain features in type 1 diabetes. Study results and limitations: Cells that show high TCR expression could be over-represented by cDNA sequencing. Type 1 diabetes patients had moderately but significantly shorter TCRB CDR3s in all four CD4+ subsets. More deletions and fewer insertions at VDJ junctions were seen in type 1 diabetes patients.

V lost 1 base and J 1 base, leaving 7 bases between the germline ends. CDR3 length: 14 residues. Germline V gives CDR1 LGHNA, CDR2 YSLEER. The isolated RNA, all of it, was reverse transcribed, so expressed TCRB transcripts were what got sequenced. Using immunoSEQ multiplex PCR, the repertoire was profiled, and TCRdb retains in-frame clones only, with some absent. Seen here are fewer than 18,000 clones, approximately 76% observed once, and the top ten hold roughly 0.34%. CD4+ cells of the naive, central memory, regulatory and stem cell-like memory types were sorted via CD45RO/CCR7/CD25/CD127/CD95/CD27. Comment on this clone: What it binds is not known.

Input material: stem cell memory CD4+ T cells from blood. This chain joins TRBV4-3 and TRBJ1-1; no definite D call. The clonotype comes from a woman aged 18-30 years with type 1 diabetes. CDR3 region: CASSQATRNTEAFF. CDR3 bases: TGCGCCAGCAGCCAAGCTACCCGGAACACTGAAGCTTTCTTT.